Below are 8 T cell receptor beta chains sequenced from a single sample in a study of blood T cell repertoires in COVID-19 (dated by TCRdb to about 2020). The library was obtained by the immunoSEQ multiplex PCR assay. Imported from immuneACCESS, the table was reduced by TCRdb to in-frame sequences with V and J called. These copies leave out some clones; in studies compared against another copy, an unresolved V gene accounts for under half, and the cause of the remainder is not known. For this sample the table gives approximately 230,000 clones, of which 79% were detected only once. The ten most abundant clones make up 3% to 4% of the sample. Specimen: peripheral blood. These receptor sequences come from a woman aged 40-49 years with active or convalescent COVID-19.

The genes are TRBV30 and TRBJ1-4, with D possibly matching TRBD1 (5 bases). The germline V gene encodes CDR1 GTSNPN and CDR2 SVGIG (reference sequence). The CDR3 is made up of 13 amino acids. Trimming stripped 7 bases from V and 8 bases from J, with 17 bases between. The CDR3 region has the DNA TGTGCCTTAACTTTCTGGACAAGCGAAAAACTGTTTTTT. This gives the protein CALTFWTSEKLFF. The complete variable domain, with remaining parts taken from reference TRBV30 and TRBJ1-4, reads SQTIHQWPATLVQPVGSPLSLECTVEGTSNPNLYWYRQAAGRGLQLLFYSVGIGQISSEVPQNLSASRPQDRQFILSSKKLLLSDSGFYLCALTFWTSEKLFFGSGTQLSVL.

This clone was picked up one time. V and J are TRBV6-4 and TRBJ1-1; tentatively, D is TRBD1 (6 bases). The germline gives CDR1 MRHNA, CDR2 SNTAGT. V was pared by 4 bases and J by 2 bases, with 8 bases between. This CDR3 is built from 13 residues. The CDR3 DNA reads as TGTGCCAGCAGTGCGGGACACAACACTGAAGCTTTCTTT. As protein: CASSAGHNTEAFF.

The chain recombines TRBV5-1 with TRBJ2-3; D uncertain. Deletions cut 1 base from V and 4 bases from J, with 7 bases between. The CDR3 sequence is 13 residues long. CDR1 is SGHRS, CDR2 YFSETQ, per germline. CDR3 nucleotide sequence: TGCGCCAGCAGCTTGTTCGGGTCAGATACGCAGTATTTT. Translating it yields CASSLFGSDTQYF.

This clone was recorded many times. This sample also contains other DNA sequences that code for the same CDR3. The chain links TRBV10-2 to TRBJ2-2; TRBD1 agrees at 11 bases. V lost 0 bases to trimming and J lost 5 bases; unmatched junction nucleotides: 2. CDR1 is WSHSY and CDR2 is SAAADI in the germline V gene. The CDR3 length is 16 residues. The CDR3 spells CASSESRDRGTGELFF. The DNA for the CDR3 is TGCGCCAGCAGTGAGTCCCGGGACAGGGGGACCGGGGAGCTGTTTTTT.

V gene TRBV5-1 combines with J gene TRBJ1-2; possibly TRBD1 for D (5 bases). The CDR3 contains 13 residues. Germline CDR1 is SGHRS and CDR2 is YFSETQ. V lost 4 bases to trimming and J lost 5 bases, with 12 bases between them. The DNA for the CDR3 is TGCGCCAGCAGCCTGGACGGGACTTATGGCTACACCTTC. Its translation: CASSLDGTYGYTF. Drawing the rest from reference TRBV5-1 and TRBJ1-2, the complete variable domain is KAGVTQTPRYLIKTRGQQVTLSCSPISGHRSVSWYQQTPGQGLQFLFEYFSETQRNKGNFPGRFSGRQFSNSRSEMNVSTLELGDSALYLCASSLDGTYGYTFGSGTRLTVV.

The count of this clone is one. V gene TRBV5-1 combines with J gene TRBJ1-1; 7 bases are shared with TRBD1. With V trimmed by 3 bases and J by 0 bases, 5 bases remained unmatched. Germline lookup yields CDR1 SGHRS and CDR2 YFSETQ. The CDR3 runs 15 residues. The CDR3 protein is CASSWGTAMNTEAFF. As DNA, the CDR3 is TGCGCCAGCAGCTGGGGGACAGCCATGAACACTGAAGCTTTCTTT.

This clone came up once. The J gene is TRBJ1-2, the V gene TRBV28, with D possibly being TRBD1 (6 bases). V lost 6 bases to trimming and J lost 8 bases, with 13 bases between them. The CDR3 is 12 amino acids. Germline V CDR1 and CDR2: MDHEN, SYDVKM. CDR3 loop: CASSTGPGGYTF. CDR3 in DNA: TGTGCCAGCAGCACAGGGCCGGGGGGCTACACCTTC.

This chain joins TRBV5-1 and TRBJ2-1; 13 bases align to TRBD2. CDR3 length: 14 residues. Trimming at V came to 10 bases and at J to 4 bases, leaving 5 bases not matched to a gene. Germline V gene lookup returns CDR1 SGHRS and CDR2 YFSETQ. The CDR3 loop is CAGSLAGGYNEQFF. CDR3 sequence (DNA): TGCGCCGGATCACTAGCGGGGGGGTACAATGAGCAGTTCTTC.